This T cell receptor beta chain stems from a study of T-cell memory formation after mild COVID-19. This clonotype was counted a few times. Its antigen is currently unknown. Germline V gene sequence: CDR1 SGHAT, CDR2 FQNNGV. The CDR3 spans 13 residues. V shed 5 bases and J shed 6 bases, with 11 bases lying between them. Libraries for TCRalpha and TCRbeta carried sample barcodes and unique molecular identifiers via 5'RACE. TCRdb re-analysed the 5' RACE reads in MiXCR, keeping a single row per CDR3 protein. The data contain roughly 500,000 distinct CDR3 sequences, over 20% of them singletons. Study outcomes and limitations: Several responding clones turned up in pre-infection memory, indicating that cross-reactive memory may have taken part.

V usage is TRBV11-2 and J usage is TRBJ2-1, with D possibly TRBD2 on 6 matching bases. The TCR sequence derives from an adult woman who had mild COVID-19 (a few samples of this study predate the infection). Cell type and time point are not known. Material for sequencing was PBMCs or a T cell subset sorted from them (not recorded which). CDR3 sequence (DNA): TGTGCCAGCAGCCAGGGTAGCGGCAATGAGCAGTTCTTC. Residues: CASSQGSGNEQFF.